This entry is about one T cell receptor beta chain. Its specificity is not known. This specimen comes from a study of cytomegalovirus exposure and HLA in healthy donors. Study details: HLA-typed donors were the source of about 85 million unique TCRs, which an early data release held.

Germline assignment: CDR1 MNHEY and CDR2 SVGAGI. CDR3 length equals 14 residues. Germline trimming cut 5 bases from V and 12 bases from J; bases unmatched to any gene: 14. The PCR ran on 60 Vbeta and 13 Jbeta primers. The protocol was immunoSEQ multiplex PCR, while the TCRdb copy is restricted to in-frame clones and leaves out a portion. The sample has around 170,000 clones; less than 85% are singletons. Study results and limitations: In presence/absence analyses, roughly uniform sequencing depth across donors was assumed. The sole available immune exposure information was CMV serostatus. Relative to the approximately 680-donor mean, N-insertions were reportedly fewer in an Asian-associated ancestry cluster in a later analysis.

The specimen was PBMCs. This rearrangement joins TRBV6-5 to TRBJ1-1; TRBD1 matches 8 bases. This sequence originates from a middle-aged man in good health and CMV-seronegative. CDR3 residues: CASSDGPYRGAPFF. The CDR3 coding sequence is TGTGCCAGCAGTGACGGACCATACAGGGGGGCCCCTTTCTTT.